This T cell receptor (beta chain) is from a study of control samples from healthy donors and cancer patients. The table lists this clone with a count of one. Libraries were prepared by immunoSEQ multiplex PCR; TCRdb keeps only in-frame clonotypes and omits some of them. The sample carries around 120,000 clones, around 91% recorded once. V shed 6 bases and J shed 0 bases, with 24 bases lying between them. The length of the CDR3 is 19 residues. CDR1 is KGHSH and CDR2 is LQKENI in the germline V gene. Sequencing used PBMCs. The genes are TRBV18 and TRBJ1-5, with no clear D. The clonotype originates from a woman aged 45-60 years with colorectal cancer. For the CDR3, the DNA is TGTGCCAGCTCGCTTTACGGCCCTGGTGGAGCCTATAGCAATCAGCCCCAGCATTTT. Protein sequence: CASSLYGPGGAYSNQPQHF.